The TCR beta chain under discussion was sequenced for a study of breast tumors, draining lymph nodes, adjacent tissues. Trimming took 4 bases from V and 3 from J, leaving 16 bases between them. The CDR3 runs 16 residues. Per the germline V gene, CDR1 is SGHTA and CDR2 is FQGTGA. Axillary draining lymph nodes of breast cancer patients supplied the node samples. TCRdb ran MiXCR on the multiplex PCR reads and lists one entry per CDR3 protein. The repertoire holds roughly 110,000 distinct CDR3 sequences, with approximately 28% as singletons. Findings and limits, study-wide: Compared with lymph nodes, tumors were less diverse; compared with nontumor tissue, more. The data were judged consistent with most tumor T cells coming from lymph node and expanding in tumor.

This clonotype appeared many times. The antigen is unknown. The J gene is TRBJ2-1, the V gene TRBV7-3; D is possibly TRBD1 or TRBD2 (7 bases each). This TCR came from a female donor with breast cancer. Some clones in this sample may be carry-over from other donors' samples. Sequencing input: axillary lymph node tissue. The CDR3 nucleotides are TGTGCCAGCAGCTACCGGGCGGGGGACAGCTACAATGAGCAGTTCTTC. It yields the protein CASSYRAGDSYNEQFF.